This paragraph reports one T cell receptor (beta chain). This sample stems from a study of blood T cell repertoires in COVID-19. Study-level background: Some COVID-19 samples were acute and others convalescent; all came from the United States, Italy and Spain. In each case, the material was cDNA or gDNA derived from T cells, B-cell-depleted T cells, or PBMCs.

As originally analysed: Reference gene primer amplification gave estimated nucleated cell counts. Only in-frame clones appear in the TCRdb table, and some are missing; sequencing was by immunoSEQ multiplex PCR. Clone size and V and J calls were adopted from that table, with D and trimming inferred from the DNA. Counted here are roughly 110,000 clones, 85% occurring once; the ten biggest clones make up more than 10%. Germline loops: CDR1 SGHDT, CDR2 YYEEEE. Losses at the gene ends were 4 bases for V and 9 bases for J; bases not matched to a gene: 18. The CDR3 sequence is 18 residues long. Material: peripheral blood. This receptor was identified in a human donor in a cohort sampled during active COVID-19. This sequence joins TRBV5-6 and TRBJ1-6; 8 bases match TRBD1. This CDR3 is CASSPLRAATGGGSPLHF. CDR3 DNA sequence: TGTGCCAGCAGCCCCCTTCGCGCAGCCACAGGGGGTGGTTCACCCCTCCACTTT. Full variable domain (outside the CDR3, taken from reference TRBV5-6 and TRBJ1-6): DAGVTQSPTHLIKTRGQQVTLRCSPKSGHDTVSWYQQALGQGPQFIFQYYEEEERQRGNFPDRFSGHQFPNYSSELNVNALLLGDSALYLCASSPLRAATGGGSPLHFGNGTRLTVT.